The 21 T cell receptor beta chains below come from one sample, sequenced in a study of blood T cell repertoires in COVID-19. Measured with immunoSEQ multiplex PCR; TCRdb has only the in-frame clones, and not every one. The repertoire holds around 250,000 clones, with around 86% as singletons. Sequencing used peripheral blood. These receptors all come from a woman in her thirties or forties who had recovered from COVID-19.

The chain links TRBV18 to TRBJ1-3, with unresolved D. The CDR3 extends over 13 amino acids. Trimming took off 5 bases at V and 4 bases at J, with 9 bases between the two ends. Per germline, CDR1 KGHSH and CDR2 LQKENI. CDR3: CASSETEGNTIYF. DNA of the CDR3: TGTGCCAGCTCAGAGACGGAGGGAAACACCATATATTTT.

The rearrangement links TRBV27 to TRBJ1-2, with 8 bases aligning to TRBD1. The CDR3 covers 14 residues. V shed 3 bases and J 5 bases; nucleotides not matched to a gene: 5. CDR1 and CDR2 from the germline V gene are MNHEY and SMNVEV (reference sequence). The CDR3 nucleotides read TGTGCCAGCAGTTTTGACAGGGGAGGATATGGCTACACCTTC. Its protein product is CASSFDRGGYGYTF.

The CDR3, as DNA: TGTGCCAGCAGCCAAGAGATTAACAGGGACACTGAAGCTTTCTTT. Its protein is CASSQEINRDTEAFF. V usage is TRBV4-2 and J usage is TRBJ1-1; tentatively, D is TRBD1 (6 bases). The CDR3 length is 15 residues. Germline values: CDR1 LGHNA, CDR2 YNFKEQ. V lost 0 bases and J 3 bases, leaving 11 bases between the germline ends.

The chain has TRBV7-6 and TRBJ2-1, with 7 nucleotides matching TRBD2. The CDR3 runs to 16 residues. Trimming took 1 base from V and 0 from J; bases not matched to a gene: 3. Germline CDR1 SGHVS, CDR2 FNYEAQ. The CDR3 protein is CASSLEAGSSYNEQFF. The DNA of the CDR3 is TGTGCCAGCAGCTTAGAAGCGGGGAGCTCCTACAATGAGCAGTTCTTC.

This clone was detected once. The chain combines TRBV3-1 (or the pseudogene TRBV3-2) with TRBJ2-5; 10 positions match TRBD1. The CDR3 length is 15 residues. Unmatched junction bases numbered 3, after V lost 3 bases and J lost 2 bases. Germline lookup yields CDR1 LGHDT and CDR2 YNNKEL (reference sequence). The CDR3 bases are TGTGCCAGCAGCCACACGGGACAGGGGCAAGAGACCCAGTACTTC. Amino acids: CASSHTGQGQETQYF.

This clone was seen a single time. The genes are TRBV7-3 and TRBJ1-1; no clear D gene. This CDR3 region has 14 residues. The germline V gene has CDR1 SGHTA and CDR2 FQGTGA. Trimming stripped 3 bases from V and 5 bases from J, with 13 bases between. This CDR3 is CASSFNGLRTEAFF. As DNA, the CDR3 is TGTGCCAGCAGCTTCAACGGACTTAGGACTGAAGCTTTCTTT.

This chain joins TRBV29-1 and TRBJ2-1; tentatively, D is TRBD2 (6 bases). V lost 7 bases and J lost 0, with 13 bases in between. This CDR3 is built from 14 residues. Germline V CDR1 and CDR2: SQVTM, ANQGSEA. CDR3 in amino acids: CSATRTNSYNEQFF. The CDR3 DNA is TGCAGCGCAACCAGGACTAACTCCTACAATGAGCAGTTCTTC.

The rearrangement links TRBV28 to TRBJ2-1; D gene uncertain. Germline V gene sequence: CDR1 MDHEN, CDR2 SYDVKM. This CDR3 region has 13 residues. The ends were cut back, 3 bases at V and 4 bases at J, with 7 bases in the middle. The CDR3 loop is CASSFGNYNEQFF. CDR3 nucleotide sequence: TGTGCCAGCAGTTTCGGTAATTACAATGAGCAGTTCTTC. Drawing the rest from reference TRBV28 and TRBJ2-1, the complete variable domain is DVKVTQSSRYLVKRTGEKVFLECVQDMDHENMFWYRQDPGLGLRLIYFSYDVKMKEKGDIPEGYSVSREKKERFSLILESASTNQTSMYLCASSFGNYNEQFFGPGTRLTVL.

The V and J genes are TRBV7-3 and TRBJ2-3; D perhaps matches TRBD2 (6 bases). The CDR3 has 14 amino acids. The V end lost 2 bases, the J end lost 5 bases, and 11 bases lay between the germline ends. Germline V gene lookup returns CDR1 SGHTA and CDR2 FQGTGA. CDR3 sequence: CASSLPGVQDTQYF. CDR3 sequence (DNA): TGTGCCAGCAGCTTACCGGGAGTTCAAGATACGCAGTATTTT.

V is TRBV6-1 and J is TRBJ2-7, with TRBD1 matching over 8 bases. Germline CDR1 is MNHNS and CDR2 is SASEGT. V lost 3 bases, J lost 7 bases, and 11 bases stayed unmatched. This CDR3 is built from 15 residues. The CDR3 sequence: CASSEGDRIRGEQYF. CDR3 DNA sequence: TGTGCCAGCAGTGAGGGGGACAGGATTAGGGGGGAGCAGTACTTC.

The chain links TRBV5-1 to TRBJ2-7, with a tentative D call TRBD2 (6 bases). The germline gives CDR1 SGHRS, CDR2 YFSETQ. Trimming stripped 4 bases from V and 1 base from J, with 12 bases between. The CDR3 runs 14 residues. This chain's CDR3 is CASSVRDLSYEQYF. The CDR3 nucleotides are TGCGCCAGCAGCGTCCGGGACTTGTCCTACGAGCAGTACTTC. Looking up the rest from reference TRBV5-1 and TRBJ2-7 gives the full variable domain: KAGVTQTPRYLIKTRGQQVTLSCSPISGHRSVSWYQQTPGQGLQFLFEYFSETQRNKGNFPGRFSGRQFSNSRSEMNVSTLELGDSALYLCASSVRDLSYEQYFGPGTRLTVT.

The V and J genes are TRBV18 and TRBJ2-1; 7 bases align to TRBD2. The germline gives CDR1 KGHSH, CDR2 LQKENI. CDR3 length equals 18 residues. The J segment lost 8 bases and the V segment lost 0 bases, leaving 16 bases of the junction unmatched. CDR3 sequence reads: CASSPPSLGGSAFHEQFF. The CDR3 bases are TGTGCCAGCTCACCACCGTCGTTGGGAGGGTCCGCATTCCATGAGCAGTTCTTC.

This clone has a single count. The chain combines TRBV18 with TRBJ1-5, with TRBD1 matching 7 bases. V lost 3 bases to trimming and J lost 3 bases; unmatched junction nucleotides: 11. This CDR3 comprises 17 residues. CDR1 and CDR2 from the germline V gene are KGHSH and LQKENI. CDR3: CASSPYAGTDFNQPQHF. CDR3 coding DNA: TGTGCCAGCTCACCGTACGCCGGGACAGATTTCAATCAGCCCCAGCATTTT.

The chain is built from TRBV7-2 and TRBJ2-1, with TRBD2 identical over 11 bases. This CDR3 is 14 amino acids long. V trimming: 3 bases; J trimming: 13 bases; junction bases outside the gene matches: 8. Germline-derived CDR1 and CDR2 are SGHTA and FQGNSA. CDR3 sequence reads: CASSFSGTSGKQFF. In nucleotides, the CDR3 is TGTGCCAGCAGCTTCTCCGGGACTAGCGGAAAACAGTTCTTC.

The chain recombines TRBV7-2 with TRBJ1-4, with 7 bases matching TRBD1. Germline-derived CDR1 and CDR2 are SGHTA and FQGNSA. The CDR3 has 16 amino acids. V shed 4 bases, J shed 4 bases, and the junction held 9 bases outside the gene matches. CDR3 in DNA: TGTGCCAGCAGCTATGCCGCGGGACAGATTAATGAAAAACTGTTTTTT. Translating gives CASSYAAGQINEKLFF.

The chain employs TRBV14 and TRBJ2-1, with TRBD2 identical over 8 bases. CDR3 length: 15 residues. V shed 4 bases and J 4 bases; nucleotides not matched to a gene: 6. Germline CDR1 SGHDN, CDR2 FVKESK. The CDR3 is CASSPPAGEYNEQFF. In DNA, the CDR3 is TGTGCCAGCAGCCCACCAGCGGGAGAGTACAATGAGCAGTTCTTC.

The gene calls are TRBV7-2 and TRBJ2-1; possibly TRBD2 for D (6 bases). The CDR3 extends over 15 amino acids. Germline values: CDR1 SGHTA, CDR2 FQGNSA. Trimming left V 5 bases short and J 5 bases short, with 16 bases between. CDR3 residues: CASSPWAGSHNEQFF. CDR3 sequence (DNA): TGTGCCAGCAGCCCCTGGGCGGGATCCCACAATGAGCAGTTCTTC.

This chain connects TRBV19 to TRBJ2-7; tentative D call: TRBD1 (6 bases). This CDR3 contains 15 residues. Deletions cut 6 bases from V and 4 bases from J, with 19 bases between. Germline V gene lookup returns CDR1 LNHDA and CDR2 SQIVND (reference sequence). The CDR3 spells CASSYDRRVGYEQYF. Written as DNA, the CDR3 is TGTGCCAGTAGCTACGACAGGCGTGTCGGTTACGAGCAGTACTTC.

The chain joins TRBV5-1 to TRBJ2-2; 9 positions match TRBD2. Trimming cost V 1 base and J 4 bases; bases outside gene matches: 14. Germline V gene sequence: CDR1 SGHRS, CDR2 YFSETQ. This CDR3 is built from 19 residues. The CDR3 DNA sequence: TGCGCCAGCAGCTTGCTCTCCTTGGCTAGCGGGGCGGGCACCGGGGAGCTGTTTTTT. Translating gives CASSLLSLASGAGTGELFF.

This CDR3 reads CASSFRGLVSYEQYF. The CDR3 nucleotides read TGTGCCAGCAGTTTCAGGGGGCTTGTATCCTACGAGCAGTACTTC. The rearrangement joins TRBV28 to TRBJ2-7, with 8 bases matching TRBD1. V trimming: 3 bases; J trimming: 1 base; junction bases outside the gene matches: 5. The CDR3 spans 15 residues. CDR1 is MDHEN and CDR2 is SYDVKM in the germline V gene.

This clone was detected once. This may arise from a read error, as a much more abundant clone is one base away. The CDR3 DNA reads as TGTGCCAGCAGATACGACAAGAACACTGAAGCTTTCTTT. The encoded protein is CASRYDKNTEAFF. This sequence joins TRBV12-3 or TRBV12-4 and TRBJ1-1; D unresolved. V lost 6 bases and J 1 base, leaving 9 bases between the germline ends. This CDR3 is built from 13 residues.